A selection of T cell receptor beta chains follows, all from one sample in a study of T-cell reconstitution after alpha-beta-depleted transplantation in children. One entry per CDR3 protein results from TCRdb running MiXCR on the PCR reads. This sample yields over 150,000 distinct CDR3 sequences, of which 6% to 7% are seen a single time; about 3% belongs to the top ten. This specimen consisted of PBMCs from the stem cell graft donor, obtained from the stem cell graft. The receptors here all came from a human donor who donated a stem cell graft to a child with Wiskott-Aldrich syndrome. Both conserved end residues are part of each CDR3. Each record gives: CDR3 DNA, CDR3 protein, J gene, V gene, D gene, clone size. D genes are given only for firm matches. A clone size is listed for some rows: how often the clone was seen (once, few, many), or a class if it is expanded.

DNA: TGCGCCAGCAGCCCCCTTTGGGGCGACTATGGCTACACCTTC; CDR3: CASSPLWGDYGYTF; J: TRBJ1-2; V: TRBV5-1; D: NA; size: many
DNA: TGTGCCAGCAGTTCCAGCAAGACAGGGAGGGAGACCCAGTACTTC; CDR3: CASSSSKTGRETQYF; J: TRBJ2-5; V: TRBV28; D: NA; size: many
DNA: TGTGCCAGCAGTCCGCGGAATGAGCAGTTCTTC; CDR3: CASSPRNEQFF; J: TRBJ2-1; V: TRBV12-3/TRBV12-4; D: NA; size: many
DNA: TGCAGCGGACGGGGCCGTAGGGACACAGATACGCAGTATTTT; CDR3: CSGRGRRDTDTQYF; J: TRBJ2-3; V: TRBV29-1; D: NA; size: many
DNA: TGCGCCAGCAGCCTCACCCCCGGGACAGCATACAATGAGCAGTTCTTC; CDR3: CASSLTPGTAYNEQFF; J: TRBJ2-1; V: TRBV4-1; D: TRBD1; size: few
DNA: TGCGCCAGCAGCGCCGGACAGGGCCGTGAGACCCAGTACTTC; CDR3: CASSAGQGRETQYF; J: TRBJ2-5; V: TRBV5-1; D: TRBD1; size: many
DNA: TGCGCCAGCAGCTTGGCAGGGTTCACTGAAGCTTTCTTT; CDR3: CASSLAGFTEAFF; J: TRBJ1-1; V: TRBV5-1; D: NA; size: many
DNA: TGTGCCAGCAGCTTAATAGGACAGGGTTCCTACGAGCAGTACTTC; CDR3: CASSLIGQGSYEQYF; J: TRBJ2-7; V: TRBV7-2; D: TRBD1; size: many
DNA: TGCGCCAGCACCGTGGACCACTCCTACGAGCAGTACTTC; CDR3: CASTVDHSYEQYF; J: TRBJ2-7; V: TRBV10-2; D: NA; size: many
DNA: TGCAGTGCTAGAGCATTTAGAGGGGGTGTCCTCAATGAGCAGTTCTTC; CDR3: CSARAFRGGVLNEQFF; J: TRBJ2-1; V: TRBV20-1; D: NA; size: many
DNA: TGCAGCGTTGAAAGTCCAGGGGTCGAAGAGACCCAGTACTTC; CDR3: CSVESPGVEETQYF; J: TRBJ2-5; V: TRBV29-1; D: NA; size: many
DNA: TGTGCCAGCAGCTTAAGGGGGGACGGCTACACCTTC; CDR3: CASSLRGDGYTF; J: TRBJ1-2; V: TRBV7-9; D: NA; size: many
DNA: TGTGCCAGCAGCTCAAAGCACAGCACCGGGACTAGCGGATTCTCCTACGAGCAGTACTTC; CDR3: CASSSKHSTGTSGFSYEQYF; J: TRBJ2-7; V: TRBV7-6; D: TRBD2; size: NA
DNA: TGCAGCGCCGGAGGATCTCCGAACGAGCAGTACTTC; CDR3: CSAGGSPNEQYF; J: TRBJ2-7; V: TRBV29-1; D: NA; size: NA
DNA: TGTGCCATCAGTGATTCGGGGCTGGGCACCGGGGAGCTGTTTTTT; CDR3: CAISDSGLGTGELFF; J: TRBJ2-2; V: TRBV10-3; D: NA; size: many
DNA: TGCAGCGACAGCCACAGGAGCTCCACAGATACGCAGTATTTT; CDR3: CSDSHRSSTDTQYF; J: TRBJ2-3; V: TRBV29-1; D: NA; size: many
DNA: TGTGCCAGCAGCAAGACAGGGGGCGGAAACACCATATATTTT; CDR3: CASSKTGGGNTIYF; J: TRBJ1-3; V: TRBV9; D: TRBD1; size: many
DNA: TGTGCCAGTAGTTTCCGGGACTCGGGCTCCTACGAGCAGTACTTC; CDR3: CASSFRDSGSYEQYF; J: TRBJ2-7; V: TRBV19; D: NA; size: many
DNA: TGCAGTGCTAGAGATACGTTTCGGGGGGATAAAGAGACCCAGTACTTC; CDR3: CSARDTFRGDKETQYF; J: TRBJ2-5; V: TRBV20-1; D: TRBD2; size: many
DNA: TGTGCCAGCAGCCCGCTCCGGGACAGGGGGAGAAATGAGCAGTTCTTC; CDR3: CASSPLRDRGRNEQFF; J: TRBJ2-1; V: TRBV3-1; D: TRBD1; size: few
DNA: TGTGCCAGCTCACCATTCTCCGGGGAGCTGTCTTTT; CDR3: CASSPFSGELSF; J: TRBJ2-2; V: TRBV18; D: NA; size: few
DNA: TGTGCCAGCTCACTCGGACAGGGTCCTGAAGCTTTCTTT; CDR3: CASSLGQGPEAFF; J: TRBJ1-1; V: TRBV18; D: TRBD1; size: few
DNA: TGTGCCAGCAGCGACCGGCACACAGATACGCAGTATTTT; CDR3: CASSDRHTDTQYF; J: TRBJ2-3; V: TRBV3-1; D: NA; size: many
DNA: TGCGCCAGCAGTTTCGGCGGGGCTGGGGCCAACGTCCTGACTTTC; CDR3: CASSFGGAGANVLTF; J: TRBJ2-6; V: TRBV10-1; D: NA; size: many
DNA: TGTGCCAGTAGTATAGATCCCGCAAACAGGGCTCCCCAGCATTTT; CDR3: CASSIDPANRAPQHF; J: TRBJ1-5; V: TRBV19; D: NA; size: few
DNA: TGTGCCACCAGTGATTTCCCGGACAGGGCGGGCAATGAGCAGTTCTTC; CDR3: CATSDFPDRAGNEQFF; J: TRBJ2-1; V: TRBV24-1; D: TRBD1; size: many
DNA: TGTGCCAGCAGTCGACAGGGGACTTACTACGAGCAGTACTTC; CDR3: CASSRQGTYYEQYF; J: TRBJ2-7; V: TRBV6-1; D: TRBD1; size: many
DNA: TGTGCCAGCAGGTCAGGGGGTTCGGTCTCACCCCTCCACTTT; CDR3: CASRSGGSVSPLHF; J: TRBJ1-6; V: TRBV27; D: TRBD1; size: few
DNA: TGTGCCAGCAGTATAACACGAGATACGCAGTATTTT; CDR3: CASSITRDTQYF; J: TRBJ2-3; V: TRBV12-3/TRBV12-4; D: NA; size: many
DNA: TGTGCCAGCAGTGAAGCGCCGTGGGAGTCCTACGAGCAGTACTTC; CDR3: CASSEAPWESYEQYF; J: TRBJ2-7; V: TRBV2; D: NA; size: many
DNA: TGTGCCAGCAGAGGAGGCAGACCAGGGCCCCAGCATTTT; CDR3: CASRGGRPGPQHF; J: TRBJ1-5; V: TRBV2; D: NA; size: NA
DNA: TGTGCCAGCAGAAGCAGACTGTACTTC; CDR3: CASRSRLYF; J: TRBJ2-7; V: TRBV6-6; D: NA; size: many
DNA: TGCAGTGCTAGAGATAGGGTTGGCAGGGGGGGGGATGAGCAGTACTTC; CDR3: CSARDRVGRGGDEQYF; J: TRBJ2-7; V: TRBV20-1; D: NA; size: few
DNA: TGCGCCAGCAGCCCGGGGACAGGTACTTACACTGAAGCTTTCTTT; CDR3: CASSPGTGTYTEAFF; J: TRBJ1-1; V: TRBV5-1; D: TRBD1; size: NA
DNA: TGTGCCTGTGAACAGGGGGCCACTCAGTACTTC; CDR3: CACEQGATQYF; J: TRBJ2-4; V: TRBV30; D: TRBD1; size: few
DNA: TGCAGTGCTAGAGATTACACAGATACGCAGTATTTT; CDR3: CSARDYTDTQYF; J: TRBJ2-3; V: TRBV20-1; D: NA; size: many
DNA: TGTGCCTGGAGTCCGGGGGGCAGGGAGACCCAGTACTTC; CDR3: CAWSPGGRETQYF; J: TRBJ2-5; V: TRBV30; D: NA; size: once
DNA: TGTGCCAGCAGCTCGCGGCAGAGTGGCTATGGCTACACCTTC; CDR3: CASSSRQSGYGYTF; J: TRBJ1-2; V: TRBV5-4; D: NA; size: many
DNA: TGTGCCAGCAGTCTTACAGGGGGCCCCTCTCGAACCGGGGAGCTGTTTTTT; CDR3: CASSLTGGPSRTGELFF; J: TRBJ2-2; V: TRBV12-3/TRBV12-4; D: TRBD1; size: few
DNA: TGTGCCAGCAGCTCGGCCGTCTCTTGGGGGGGCTACAATGAGCAGTTCTTC; CDR3: CASSSAVSWGGYNEQFF; J: TRBJ2-1; V: TRBV7-9; D: TRBD2; size: many
DNA: TGCGCCAGCAGCCCGGATAGCACAGATACGCAGTATTTT; CDR3: CASSPDSTDTQYF; J: TRBJ2-3; V: TRBV18; D: NA; size: many
DNA: TGTGCCAGCAGGTTACGGGGGGGTGAAGCTTTCTTT; CDR3: CASRLRGGEAFF; J: TRBJ1-1; V: TRBV12-3/TRBV12-4; D: NA; size: many
DNA: TGCAGTGCCTTAGCGGGAGCGGGCTACAATGAGCAGTTCTTC; CDR3: CSALAGAGYNEQFF; J: TRBJ2-1; V: TRBV20-1; D: TRBD2; size: few
DNA: TGTGCCAGCAGAGCTAGCGGGGGGACCTCCTACAATGAGCAGTTCTTC; CDR3: CASRASGGTSYNEQFF; J: TRBJ2-1; V: TRBV2; D: TRBD2; size: many
DNA: TGCAGTGCCCCGGCCGTTCTAGCCAAAAACATTCAGTACTTC; CDR3: CSAPAVLAKNIQYF; J: TRBJ2-4; V: TRBV20-1; D: NA; size: many
DNA: TGTGCCAGCAGTTACCCCGGACTGGTATTTGGGAGTTACGAGCAGTACTTC; CDR3: CASSYPGLVFGSYEQYF; J: TRBJ2-7; V: TRBV6-5; D: NA; size: many
DNA: TGTGCCAGCAGTCCACTAGCGGGAGCCTACGAGCAGTACTTC; CDR3: CASSPLAGAYEQYF; J: TRBJ2-7; V: TRBV12-3/TRBV12-4; D: TRBD2; size: many
DNA: TGTGCCAGCAGTACACTCGGACAGGGGGCGGGGTACACCGGGGAGCTGTTTTTT; CDR3: CASSTLGQGAGYTGELFF; J: TRBJ2-2; V: TRBV6-5; D: TRBD1; size: many
DNA: TGCGCCAGCAGCCCGGACAGGGGCCCCTACGAGCAGTACTTC; CDR3: CASSPDRGPYEQYF; J: TRBJ2-7; V: TRBV5-1; D: TRBD1; size: NA
DNA: TGCAGTGCTATGCCCCGAGGAGCGGGTGGCTCCTACAATGAGCAGTTCTTC; CDR3: CSAMPRGAGGSYNEQFF; J: TRBJ2-1; V: TRBV20-1; D: NA; size: NA